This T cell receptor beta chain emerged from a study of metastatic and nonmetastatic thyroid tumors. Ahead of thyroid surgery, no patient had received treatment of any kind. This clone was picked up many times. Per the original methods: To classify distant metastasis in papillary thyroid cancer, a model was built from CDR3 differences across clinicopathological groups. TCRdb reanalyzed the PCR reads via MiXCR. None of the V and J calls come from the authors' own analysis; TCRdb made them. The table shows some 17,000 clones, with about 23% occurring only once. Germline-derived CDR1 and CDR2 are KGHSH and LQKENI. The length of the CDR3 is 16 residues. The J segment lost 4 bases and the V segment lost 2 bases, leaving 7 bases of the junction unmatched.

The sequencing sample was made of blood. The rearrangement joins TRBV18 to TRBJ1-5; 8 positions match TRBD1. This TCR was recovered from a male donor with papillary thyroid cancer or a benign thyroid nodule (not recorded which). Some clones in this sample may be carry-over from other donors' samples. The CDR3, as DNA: TGTGCCAGCTCACCAGAACAGGGGGATGAAAATCAGCCCCAGCATTTT. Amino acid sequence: CASSPEQGDENQPQHF.